A single sample is the source of the 18 T cell receptor beta chains below, sequenced in a study of PD-1 blockade in classical Hodgkin lymphoma. This table comes from immunoSEQ multiplex PCR, and its TCRdb copy is limited to in-frame clones, with some not included. Seen here are 90,000 to 120,000 clones, 70% to 90% observed once, and the top ten hold just under 20%. Each of the patients experienced relapse following autologous stem cell transplantation, and their brentuximab vedotin exposure differed. Sequenced here: peripheral blood mononuclear cells (PBMCs), sampled before the second cycle of nivolumab. These receptors all stem from a human donor with classical Hodgkin lymphoma.

The CDR3: CASHTGGVGYTF. The CDR3 coding sequence is TGTGCCTCTCATACCGGGGGCGTAGGCTACACCTTC. This chain joins TRBV30 and TRBJ1-2; D may be TRBD1 (6 bases). Germline CDR1 is GTSNPN and CDR2 is SVGIG (reference sequence). V was cut by 7 bases and J by 8 bases, with 17 bases left in between. There are 12 residues in the CDR3.

This clone was seen once. V and J are TRBV5-4 and TRBJ2-3; 9 nucleotides line up with TRBD2. The ends lost 4 bases at V and 4 bases at J; junction bases unmatched: 7. This CDR3 has 15 residues. The germline V gene encodes CDR1 SGHNT and CDR2 YYREEE (reference sequence). The DNA of the CDR3 is TGTGCCAGCAGCCCGGGACTAGCAAGGGCAGATACGCAGTATTTT. It translates to CASSPGLARADTQYF.

The rearrangement links TRBV18 to TRBJ2-7, with TRBD1 matching over 8 bases. The CDR3 is 16 amino acids. Germline V gene sequence: CDR1 KGHSH, CDR2 LQKENI. Unmatched junction bases numbered 10, after V lost 4 bases and J lost 2 bases. The CDR3 DNA reads as TGTGCCAGCTCACACCGACAGGGGAAACGCACCTACGAGCAGTACTTC. Its translation is CASSHRQGKRTYEQYF.

V usage is TRBV7-8 and J usage is TRBJ2-1; the D gene is possibly TRBD1 (6 bases). Germline V CDR1 and CDR2: SGHVS, FQNEAQ. This CDR3 has 15 residues. Trimming shortened V by 4 bases and J by 2 bases, and 12 bases separated the two germline ends. The CDR3 loop reads CASSSRDTAYNEQFF. CDR3 bases: TGTGCCAGCAGCTCCCGGGACACCGCCTACAATGAGCAGTTCTTC.

This sequence joins TRBV7-2 and TRBJ1-1; no firm D call. V shed 6 bases and J shed 0 bases, with 14 bases lying between them. Germline V CDR1 and CDR2: SGHTA, FQGNSA. The CDR3 totals 15 residues. CDR3 DNA: TGTGCCAGCAGGCCAGGACGGAGAATGAACACTGAAGCTTTCTTT. Its protein product is CASRPGRRMNTEAFF.

V usage is TRBV30 and J usage is TRBJ1-4; 11 positions agree with TRBD1. Per the germline V gene, CDR1 is GTSNPN and CDR2 is SVGIG (reference sequence). V lost 1 base, J lost 4 bases, and 5 bases stayed unmatched. CDR3 length: 16 residues. CDR3 coding DNA: TGTGCCTGGAGTGCTCCGGACAGGGGGCTTAATGAAAAACTGTTTTTT. It encodes CAWSAPDRGLNEKLFF.

The sample holds one count of this clone. The V call is TRBV27, the J call TRBJ1-2, with D possibly matching TRBD1 (5 bases). This CDR3 comprises 16 residues. V was clipped by 2 bases and J by 4 bases, with 17 bases between them. Germline V lookup: CDR1 MNHEY, CDR2 SMNVEV (reference sequence). The CDR3 reads CASSLRSGATIYGYTF. The DNA for the CDR3 is TGTGCCAGCAGTTTACGCTCCGGGGCAACTATCTATGGCTACACCTTC.

The rearrangement uses TRBV30 and TRBJ1-1, with 8 nucleotides matching TRBD1. Germline V lookup: CDR1 GTSNPN, CDR2 SVGIG (reference sequence). Germline trimming cut 6 bases from V and 7 bases from J; bases unmatched to any gene: 13. The CDR3 is 14 amino acids. Written as DNA, the CDR3 is TGTGCCTGCCAAGAGGACGGACAGGGCCTTGAAGCTTTCTTT. The encoded protein is CACQEDGQGLEAFF.

V is TRBV28 and J is TRBJ2-7; TRBD2 might be the D (5 bases). V lost 2 bases and J 5 bases, leaving 10 bases between the germline ends. CDR1 MDHEN and CDR2 SYDVKM come from the germline V gene. This CDR3 comprises 13 residues. CDR3 nucleotide sequence: TGTGCCAGCAGTTTAACTAGTCCCAACGAGCAGTACTTC. Its translation is CASSLTSPNEQYF.

This clone was seen a few times. CDR3 bases: TGTGCCAGTAGTATAGTAGACTCCACCGCGGGGACCCAGTACTTC. It yields the protein CASSIVDSTAGTQYF. The J gene is TRBJ2-5, the V gene TRBV19, with TRBD2 as a possible D gene (5 bases). CDR3 length: 15 amino acids. The germline CDR1 and CDR2 sequences are LNHDA and SQIVND (reference sequence). Deletions cut 1 base from V and 7 bases from J, with 16 bases between.

The chain is built from TRBV25-1 and TRBJ1-1, with no clear D. Germline CDR1 MGHDK, CDR2 SYGVNS. V lost 3 bases and J 0 bases, leaving 5 bases between the germline ends. The length of the CDR3 is 13 residues. The CDR3 loop reads CASSDSMNTEAFF. The CDR3 DNA reads as TGTGCCAGCAGTGATTCCATGAACACTGAAGCTTTCTTT.

The V call is TRBV7-9, the J call TRBJ2-2; 8 bases are a match to TRBD1. The CDR3 spans 18 residues. Germline trimming cut 2 bases from V and 13 bases from J; bases unmatched to any gene: 21. In germline, CDR1 is SEHNR, CDR2 FQNEAQ (reference sequence). CDR3 in amino acids: CASSLRQGTGSFPSVLFF. The CDR3 nucleotides are TGTGCCAGCAGCTTAAGACAGGGGACGGGGAGCTTTCCCTCAGTGCTGTTTTTT.

The genes are TRBV15 and TRBJ1-5; D might be TRBD1 (5 bases). The V gene lost 1 base and the J gene lost 7 bases, with 11 bases spanning the gap. Germline assignment: CDR1 LNHNV and CDR2 YYDKDF (reference sequence). CDR3 length: 14 residues. DNA for the CDR3: TGTGCCACCAGCAGAGTAGGGGTCGGGCAGCCCCAGCATTTT. It specifies CATSRVGVGQPQHF.

The genes are TRBV5-6 and TRBJ2-3; 9 nucleotides align to TRBD1. V lost 4 bases and J lost 0; bases outside the gene matches: 6. This CDR3 has 16 residues. CDR1 and CDR2 (germline): SGHDT, YYEEEE. CDR3 protein: CASSGDRERSTDTQYF. The CDR3 nucleotides are TGTGCCAGCAGCGGGGACAGGGAACGGAGCACAGATACGCAGTATTTT. The full variable domain, with the rest looked up from reference TRBV5-6 and TRBJ2-3, is DAGVTQSPTHLIKTRGQQVTLRCSPKSGHDTVSWYQQALGQGPQFIFQYYEEEERQRGNFPDRFSGHQFPNYSSELNVNALLLGDSALYLCASSGDRERSTDTQYFGPGTRLTVL.

The chain is built from TRBV6-1 and TRBJ1-1, with D perhaps matching TRBD1 (6 bases). Germline CDR1 reads MNHNS; CDR2 reads SASEGT. V gave up 8 bases and J gave up 6 bases, with 10 bases separating them. The CDR3 runs 11 residues. The CDR3 region is CASAQGPEAFF. CDR3 DNA sequence: TGTGCCAGCGCACAGGGCCCTGAAGCTTTCTTT.

V and J are TRBV14 and TRBJ2-3; 10 positions match TRBD2. Germline V gene sequence: CDR1 SGHDN, CDR2 FVKESK. The CDR3 is 19 residues long. V lost 6 bases to trimming and J lost 2 bases; unmatched junction nucleotides: 17. The DNA of the CDR3 is TGTGCCAGCAGTACACGAACCGGGACTAGCGACTTTGACACAGATACGCAGTATTTT. Translated, it gives CASSTRTGTSDFDTDTQYF.

The chain is built from TRBV2 and TRBJ1-1, with D unresolved. Trimming removed 3 bases at V and 6 bases at J, with 8 bases between. CDR1 is SNHLY, CDR2 FYNNEI, per germline. The CDR3 length is 12 residues. CDR3 bases: TGTGCCAGCAGTGAGCGGACTGCTGAAGCTTTCTTT. Amino acid sequence: CASSERTAEAFF.

J is TRBJ2-7 and V is TRBV12-5, with D perhaps TRBD1 (6 bases). With 3 bases removed from V and 1 base from J, the gap between germline ends came to 13 bases. Germline V gene data show CDR1 as LGHNT and CDR2 as FRNRAP. This CDR3 has 15 residues. CDR3 DNA sequence: TGTGCTAGTGGTTTTTCGCCACAGGGATCCTACGAGCAGTACTTC. Its protein product is CASGFSPQGSYEQYF.